This T cell receptor beta chain was identified during a study of shared clonotypes between healthy human individuals. The naive CD8 fraction comprised CD45RO-negative cells positively selected for CCR7 and excluded terminally differentiated effector memory CD45RA+ cells. Trimming pared 5 bases from V and 8 bases from J, leaving 8 bases between. The germline gives CDR1 SQVTM, CDR2 ANQGSEA. This CDR3 has 10 residues. Using immunoSEQ multiplex PCR, the repertoire was profiled, and TCRdb retains in-frame clones only, with some absent. The sample carries fewer than 850,000 clones, roughly 96% recorded once.

Sequencing was done on a sample of naive CD8+ T cells sorted from blood. This rearrangement joins TRBV29-1 to TRBJ2-3; D is uncertain. The receptor was isolated from a man aged 25 to 40 in good health. The CDR3 region is CSVMRLTQYF. In DNA form, the CDR3 reads TGCAGCGTTATGAGGCTTACGCAGTATTTT.